This T cell receptor (beta chain) came from a study of spatial heterogeneity in lung cancer. Study-wide background: Donors were around 70 untreated early-stage non-small cell lung cancer patients. After resection, follow-up PBMC samples were sequenced when available, at a median of roughly 26 months later. General study findings and limits: Detection of ubiquitous tumor TCRs in blood was higher at resection than follow-up.

Germline lookup yields CDR1 LNHDA and CDR2 SQIVND (reference sequence). This CDR3 is 14 amino acids long. The V end was cut by 3 bases, the J end by 6 bases, with 12 bases between. Unique molecular identifiers, one per molecule, were present on every TCR cDNA molecule. TCRdb independently ran MiXCR on the 5' RACE reads; one entry per CDR3 protein. The sample records some 120,000 distinct CDR3 sequences, 9% to 15% being singletons. This clonotype was observed at least ten times. Its specificity is unknown. Time point noted: blood at routine non-recurrence follow-up after resection. Unsorted whole RNA of tumor, nontumor lung or frozen PBMC was sequenced.

The origin of this receptor is a male donor with early-stage non-small cell lung cancer. V is TRBV19 and J is TRBJ1-5; D perhaps matches TRBD1 (5 bases). The sample in question was PBMCs, obtained at follow-up. As DNA, the CDR3 is TGTGCCAGTAGTATCTCAGCGGGGACTCAGCCCCAGCATTTT. This codes for CASSISAGTQPQHF.